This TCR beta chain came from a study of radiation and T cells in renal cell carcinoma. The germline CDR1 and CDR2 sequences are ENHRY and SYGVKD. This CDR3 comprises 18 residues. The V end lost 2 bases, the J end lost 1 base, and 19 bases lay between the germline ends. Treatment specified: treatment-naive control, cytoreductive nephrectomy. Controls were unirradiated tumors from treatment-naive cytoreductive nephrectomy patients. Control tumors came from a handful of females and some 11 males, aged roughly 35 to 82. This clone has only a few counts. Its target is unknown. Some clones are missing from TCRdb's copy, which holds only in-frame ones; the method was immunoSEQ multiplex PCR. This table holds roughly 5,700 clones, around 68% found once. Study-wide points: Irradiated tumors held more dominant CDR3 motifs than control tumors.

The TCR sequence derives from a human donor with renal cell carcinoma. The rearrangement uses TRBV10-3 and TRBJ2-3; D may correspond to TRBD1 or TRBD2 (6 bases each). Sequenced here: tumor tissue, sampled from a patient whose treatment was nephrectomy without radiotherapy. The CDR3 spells CAISEPGAQGKGTDTQYF. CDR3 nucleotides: TGTGCCATCAGTGAGCCGGGAGCACAGGGCAAGGGCACAGATACGCAGTATTTT.